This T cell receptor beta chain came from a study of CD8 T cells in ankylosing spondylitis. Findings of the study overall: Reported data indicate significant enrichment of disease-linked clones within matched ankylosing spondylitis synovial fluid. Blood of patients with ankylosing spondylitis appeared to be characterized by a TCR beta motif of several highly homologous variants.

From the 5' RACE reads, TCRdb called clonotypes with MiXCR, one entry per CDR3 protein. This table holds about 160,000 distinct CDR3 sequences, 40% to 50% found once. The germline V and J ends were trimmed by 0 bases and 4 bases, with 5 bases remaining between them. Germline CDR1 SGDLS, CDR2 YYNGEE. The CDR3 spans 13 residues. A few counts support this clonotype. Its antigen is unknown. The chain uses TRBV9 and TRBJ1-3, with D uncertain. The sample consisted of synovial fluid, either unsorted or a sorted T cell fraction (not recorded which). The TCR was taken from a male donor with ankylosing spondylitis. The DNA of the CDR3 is TGTGCCAGCAGCGTAGTCCCAGGAAACACCATATATTTT. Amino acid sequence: CASSVVPGNTIYF.